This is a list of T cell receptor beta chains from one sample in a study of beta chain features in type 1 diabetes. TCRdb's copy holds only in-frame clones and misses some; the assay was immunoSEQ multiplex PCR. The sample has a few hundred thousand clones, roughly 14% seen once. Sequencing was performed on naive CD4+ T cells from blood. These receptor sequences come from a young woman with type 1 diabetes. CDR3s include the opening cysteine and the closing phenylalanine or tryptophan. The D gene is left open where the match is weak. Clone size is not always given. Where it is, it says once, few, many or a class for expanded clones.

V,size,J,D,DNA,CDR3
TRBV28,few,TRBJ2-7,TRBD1,TGTGCCAGCAGTTCTGGACAGGGGGCCTACGAGCAGTACTTC,CASSSGQGAYEQYF
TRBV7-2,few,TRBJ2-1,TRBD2,TGTGCCAGCAGCTTACCCCCTAGCGGGGGGCGAGAGCAGTTCTTC,CASSLPPSGGREQFF
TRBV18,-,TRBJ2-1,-,TGTGCCAGCTCAAGTAGGCAGGGATGGAATGAGCAGTTCTTC,CASSSRQGWNEQFF
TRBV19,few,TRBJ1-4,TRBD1,TGTGCCAGTAGATTCCGAGGACAGGGGAATAAGGAAAAACTGTTTTTT,CASRFRGQGNKEKLFF
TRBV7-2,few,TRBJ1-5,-,TGTGCCAGCAGCTTAGCTGGAGATCAGCCCCAGCATTTT,CASSLAGDQPQHF
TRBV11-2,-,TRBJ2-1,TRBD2,TGTGCCAGCAGCTTAGAGTGGCTAGCAGGCCCAGCGGGAGCTAGGAATGAGCAGTTCTTC,CASSLEWLAGPAGARNEQFF
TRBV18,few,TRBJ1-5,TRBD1,TGTGCCAGCTCTCTCGACAGGGGCGGTCAGCCCCAGCATTTT,CASSLDRGGQPQHF
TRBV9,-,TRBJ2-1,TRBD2,TGTGCCAGCAGCGCCGGGACTAGCGGGAGCGGAGAGCAGTTCTTC,CASSAGTSGSGEQFF
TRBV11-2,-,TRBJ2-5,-,TGTGCCAGCAGCCAAAACGGGGGGCGTCGGGAGACCCAGTACTTC,CASSQNGGRRETQYF
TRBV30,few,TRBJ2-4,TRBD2,TGTGCCTGGAGTGAAAAAGCGGGAGCTGGGAACATTCAGTACTTC,CAWSEKAGAGNIQYF
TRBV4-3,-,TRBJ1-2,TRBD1,TGCGCCAGCAGCCAACAAGGACAGGGGGCATATGGCTACACCTTC,CASSQQGQGAYGYTF
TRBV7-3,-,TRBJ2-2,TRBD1,TGTGCCAGCAGCCTTTTGGACAGGGCGAACACCGGGGAGCTGTTTTTT,CASSLLDRANTGELFF